This paragraph covers one TCR beta chain sequence. V lost 1 base, J lost 6 bases, and 12 bases lay in between. Germline values: CDR1 LGHNA, CDR2 YNFKEQ. The CDR3 extends over 14 amino acids. In the authors' workflow: Estimated nucleated cell counts came from reference gene primer amplification. Only in-frame clones appear in the TCRdb table, and some are missing; sequencing was by immunoSEQ multiplex PCR. That table supplies the V and J calls and clone size; D and trimming were determined from the DNA. Here the sample spans roughly 300,000 clones, 83% being singletons. This entry comes from a study of blood T cell repertoires in COVID-19. As for the study in general: The United States, Italy and Spain were the sources of the acute and convalescent COVID-19 samples.

Sequenced sample: peripheral blood. The chain carries TRBV4-2 and TRBJ1-2, with D perhaps matching TRBD1 (6 bases). The sequence was obtained from a woman between 45 and 65 years old who had recovered from COVID-19. The CDR3 DNA is TGTGCCAGCAGCCAAGGGACAGAGGCTAATGGCTACACCTTC. Translated, it gives CASSQGTEANGYTF.